A selection of T cell receptor beta chains follows, all from one sample in a study of control samples from healthy donors and cancer patients. Profiling relied on immunoSEQ multiplex PCR, and the TCRdb table lists in-frame clones only, not all of them. Of about 120,000 clones listed, over 75% are singletons. Sequenced material: PBMCs. These receptors all come from a woman in her forties or fifties with colorectal cancer. CDR3s include the opening cysteine and the closing phenylalanine or tryptophan. D genes are given only for firm matches.

v_call	d_call	j_call	cdr3_aa	cdr3_nt
TRBV6-5	-	TRBJ2-1	CASSPRRSSYNEQFF	TGTGCCAGCAGTCCCCGACGGAGCTCCTACAATGAGCAGTTCTTC
TRBV27	-	TRBJ2-5	CASSLRRQETQYF	TGTGCCAGCAGCCTCAGGAGGCAAGAGACCCAGTACTTC
TRBV15	TRBD1	TRBJ2-6	CATSRGTGHLSGANVLTF	TGTGCCACCAGCAGAGGGACAGGGCATCTCTCTGGGGCCAACGTCCTGACTTTC
TRBV5-5	-	TRBJ2-2	CASSFLQVNTGELFF	TGTGCCAGCAGCTTCTTGCAGGTGAACACCGGGGAGCTGTTTTTT
TRBV4-2	-	TRBJ1-6	CASSPRGDNSPLHF	TGTGCCAGCAGCCCCAGGGGAGATAATTCACCCCTCCACTTT
TRBV6-2/TRBV6-3	TRBD1	TRBJ1-1	CASSWRTGINTEAFF	TGTGCCAGCAGCTGGCGGACAGGGATTAACACTGAAGCTTTCTTT
TRBV5-5	-	TRBJ1-2	CASSDLQVYGYTF	TGTGCCAGCAGCGACCTACAGGTCTATGGCTACACCTTC
TRBV3-1/TRBV3-2	-	TRBJ2-5	CASSFEITQETQYF	TGTGCCAGCAGTTTCGAGATCACCCAAGAGACCCAGTACTTC
TRBV24-1	-	TRBJ2-7	CATSDSSTVPYEQYF	TGTGCCACCAGTGACTCGTCGACAGTTCCCTACGAGCAGTACTTC
TRBV7-2	TRBD2	TRBJ2-7	CASSRTSGRYDEQYF	TGTGCCAGCAGCCGCACTAGCGGGAGATACGACGAGCAGTACTTC
TRBV19	TRBD1	TRBJ1-5	CASRNRGDGRNQPQHF	TGTGCCAGTAGGAACAGGGGGGACGGTCGCAATCAGCCCCAGCATTTT